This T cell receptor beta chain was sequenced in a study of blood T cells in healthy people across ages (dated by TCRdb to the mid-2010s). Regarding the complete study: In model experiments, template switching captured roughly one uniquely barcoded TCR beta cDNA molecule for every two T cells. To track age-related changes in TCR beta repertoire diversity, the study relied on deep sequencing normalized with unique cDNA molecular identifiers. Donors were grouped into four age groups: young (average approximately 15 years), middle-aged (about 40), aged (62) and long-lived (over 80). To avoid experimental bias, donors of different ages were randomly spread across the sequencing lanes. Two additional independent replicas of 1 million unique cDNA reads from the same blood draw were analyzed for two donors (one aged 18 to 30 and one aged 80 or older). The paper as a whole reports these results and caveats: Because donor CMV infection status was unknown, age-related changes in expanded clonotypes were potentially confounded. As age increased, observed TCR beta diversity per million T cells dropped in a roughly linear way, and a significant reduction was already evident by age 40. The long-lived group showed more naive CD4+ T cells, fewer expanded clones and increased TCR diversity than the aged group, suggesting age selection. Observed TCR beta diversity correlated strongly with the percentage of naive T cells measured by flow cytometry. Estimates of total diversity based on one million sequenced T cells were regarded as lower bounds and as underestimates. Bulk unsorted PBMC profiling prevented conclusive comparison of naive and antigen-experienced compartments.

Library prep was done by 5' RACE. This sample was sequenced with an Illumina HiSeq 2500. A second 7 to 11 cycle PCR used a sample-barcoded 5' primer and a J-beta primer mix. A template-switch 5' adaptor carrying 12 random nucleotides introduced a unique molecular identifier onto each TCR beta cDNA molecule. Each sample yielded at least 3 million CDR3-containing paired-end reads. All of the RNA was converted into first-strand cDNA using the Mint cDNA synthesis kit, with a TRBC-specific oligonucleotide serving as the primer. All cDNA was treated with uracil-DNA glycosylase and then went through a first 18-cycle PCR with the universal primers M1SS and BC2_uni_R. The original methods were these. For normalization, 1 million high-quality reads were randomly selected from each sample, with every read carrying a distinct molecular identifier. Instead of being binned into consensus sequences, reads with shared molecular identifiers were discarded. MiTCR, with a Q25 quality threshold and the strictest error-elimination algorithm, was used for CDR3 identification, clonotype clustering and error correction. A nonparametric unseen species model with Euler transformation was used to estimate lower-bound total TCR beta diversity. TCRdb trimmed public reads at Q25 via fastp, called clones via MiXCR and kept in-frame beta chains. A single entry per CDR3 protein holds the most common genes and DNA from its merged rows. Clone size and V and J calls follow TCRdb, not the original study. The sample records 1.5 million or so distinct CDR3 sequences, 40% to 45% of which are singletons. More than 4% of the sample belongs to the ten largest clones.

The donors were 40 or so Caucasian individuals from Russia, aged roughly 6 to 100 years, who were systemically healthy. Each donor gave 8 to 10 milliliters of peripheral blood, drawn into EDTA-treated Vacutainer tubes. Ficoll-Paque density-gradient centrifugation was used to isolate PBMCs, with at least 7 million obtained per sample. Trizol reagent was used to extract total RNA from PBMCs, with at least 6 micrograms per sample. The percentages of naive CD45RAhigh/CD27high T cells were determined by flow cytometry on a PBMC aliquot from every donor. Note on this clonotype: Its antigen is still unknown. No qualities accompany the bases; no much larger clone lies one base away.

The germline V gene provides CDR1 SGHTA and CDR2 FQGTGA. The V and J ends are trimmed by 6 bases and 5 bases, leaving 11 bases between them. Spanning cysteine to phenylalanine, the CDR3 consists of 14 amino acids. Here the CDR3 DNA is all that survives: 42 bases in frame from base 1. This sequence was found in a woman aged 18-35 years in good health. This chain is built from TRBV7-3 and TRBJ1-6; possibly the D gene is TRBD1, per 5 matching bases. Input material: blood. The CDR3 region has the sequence CASRAGGNNSPLHF. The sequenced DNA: TGTGCCAGCAGAGCCGGGGGTAATAATTCACCCCTCCACTTT.